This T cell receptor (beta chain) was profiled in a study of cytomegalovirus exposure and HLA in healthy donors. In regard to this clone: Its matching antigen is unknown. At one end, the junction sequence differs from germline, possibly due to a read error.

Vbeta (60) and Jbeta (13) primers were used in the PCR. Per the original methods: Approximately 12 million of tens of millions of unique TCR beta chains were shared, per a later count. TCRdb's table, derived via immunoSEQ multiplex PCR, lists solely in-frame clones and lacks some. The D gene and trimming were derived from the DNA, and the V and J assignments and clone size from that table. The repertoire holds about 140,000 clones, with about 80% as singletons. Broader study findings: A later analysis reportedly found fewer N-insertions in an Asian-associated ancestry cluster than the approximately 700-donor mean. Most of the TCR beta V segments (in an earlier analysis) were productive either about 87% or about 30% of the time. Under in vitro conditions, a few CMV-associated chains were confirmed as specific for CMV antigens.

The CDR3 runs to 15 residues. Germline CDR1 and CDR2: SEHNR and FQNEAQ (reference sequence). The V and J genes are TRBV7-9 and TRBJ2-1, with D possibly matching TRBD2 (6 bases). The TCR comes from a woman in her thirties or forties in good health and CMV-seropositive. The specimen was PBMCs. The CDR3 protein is CSSSPPGPGEDEQLF. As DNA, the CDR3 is TGTTCCAGCAGCCCTCCCGGCCCGGGAGAGGATGAGCAGCTCTTC. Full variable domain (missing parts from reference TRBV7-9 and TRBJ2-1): DTGVSQNPRHKITKRGQNVTFRCDPISEHNRLYWYRQTLGQGPEFLTYFQNEAQLEKSRLLSDRFSAERPKGSFSTLEIQRTEQGDSAMYLCSSSPPGPGEDEQLFGPGTRLTVL.